This T cell receptor beta chain derives from a study of shared clonotypes between healthy human individuals. Method: immunoSEQ multiplex PCR; TCRdb's copy keeps in-frame clones and lacks some. The sample has some 2,000,000 clones, approximately 96% seen once; the top ten hold 0.13%. Germline lookup yields CDR1 SGHRS and CDR2 YFSETQ. CDR3 length: 15 residues. The ends were cut back, 0 bases at V and 4 bases at J, with 12 bases in the middle. Of note for this clone: Additional DNA sequences in this sample encode the identical CDR3.

The chain is built from TRBV5-1 and TRBJ2-3; the D gene is possibly TRBD1 (6 bases). The sequencing input was naive CD4+ T cells sorted from blood. Documented subset: CD45RA+ positively selected. The TCR comes from a man aged 18 to 30 in good health. CDR3 DNA sequence: TGCGCCAGCAGCTTGGGGCAGGGGAGTGCAGATACGCAGTATTTT. Translated, it gives CASSLGQGSADTQYF.